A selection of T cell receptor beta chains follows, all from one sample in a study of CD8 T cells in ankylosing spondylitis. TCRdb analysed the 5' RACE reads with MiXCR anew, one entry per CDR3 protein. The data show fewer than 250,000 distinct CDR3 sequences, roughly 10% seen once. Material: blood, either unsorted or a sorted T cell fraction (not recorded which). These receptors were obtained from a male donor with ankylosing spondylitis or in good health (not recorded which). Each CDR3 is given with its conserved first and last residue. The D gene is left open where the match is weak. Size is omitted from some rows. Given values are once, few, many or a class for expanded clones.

CDR3: CASSVSAESTDTQYF; DNA: TGTGCCAGCAGCGTATCAGCGGAGAGCACAGATACGCAGTATTTT; V: TRBV9; D: .; J: TRBJ2-3; size: many
CDR3: CASSPDELAPTDTQYF; DNA: TGTGCCAGCAGCCCAGACGAACTGGCTCCCACAGATACGCAGTATTTT; V: TRBV4-2; D: .; J: TRBJ2-3; size: few
CDR3: CASGLAGDRNEQFF; DNA: TGTGCCAGCGGTCTAGCGGGAGATAGAAATGAGCAGTTCTTC; V: TRBV6-1; D: TRBD2; J: TRBJ2-1; size: many
CDR3: CASSLGFGQYNEQFF; DNA: TGTGCCAGCAGCTTAGGGTTCGGGCAGTACAATGAGCAGTTCTTC; V: TRBV7-2; D: .; J: TRBJ2-1; size: many
CDR3: CASSKGARDRGNQPQHF; DNA: TGTGCCAGCAGCAAAGGAGCCCGGGACAGGGGAAATCAGCCCCAGCATTTT; V: TRBV3-1; D: TRBD1; J: TRBJ1-5; size: many
CDR3: CAISAGQSGPNQPQHF; DNA: TGTGCCATCAGTGCCGGACAGAGTGGACCCAATCAGCCCCAGCATTTT; V: TRBV10-3; D: .; J: TRBJ1-5; size: .
CDR3: CASSVAAGGAGGETQYF; DNA: TGTGCCAGCAGCGTAGCAGCGGGGGGCGCCGGGGGAGAGACCCAGTACTTC; V: TRBV9; D: TRBD2; J: TRBJ2-5; size: many
CDR3: CASSFGDDEQFF; DNA: TGTGCCAGCAGCTTTGGGGACGACGAGCAGTTCTTC; V: TRBV7-9; D: .; J: TRBJ2-1; size: .
CDR3: CSAGRQGRGNTEAFF; DNA: TGCAGTGCCGGTAGACAGGGCCGCGGAAACACTGAAGCTTTCTTT; V: TRBV20-1; D: TRBD1; J: TRBJ1-1; size: few
CDR3: CSARVSAENYGYTF; DNA: TGCAGTGCTAGAGTTTCGGCAGAGAACTATGGCTACACCTTC; V: TRBV20-1; D: .; J: TRBJ1-2; size: .
CDR3: CASSYLDPGELFF; DNA: TGTGCCAGCAGTTACTTGGATCCCGGGGAGCTGTTTTTT; V: TRBV6-5; D: .; J: TRBJ2-2; size: many
CDR3: CASSLTQGSYEQYF; DNA: TGTGCCAGCAGCTTGACACAGGGGTCCTACGAGCAGTACTTC; V: TRBV5-4; D: TRBD1; J: TRBJ2-7; size: few
CDR3: CASGTGIGLNTEAFF; DNA: TGTGCCAGTGGTACTGGAATAGGCCTGAACACTGAAGCTTTCTTT; V: TRBV6-2/TRBV6-3; D: .; J: TRBJ1-1; size: once
CDR3: CASSGTERSSTDTQYF; DNA: TGTGCCAGCTCAGGGACGGAACGATCTAGCACAGATACGCAGTATTTT; V: TRBV25-1; D: .; J: TRBJ2-3; size: many
CDR3: CSARSLAEAFF; DNA: TGCAGTGCTCGATCCCTCGCTGAAGCTTTCTTT; V: TRBV20-1; D: .; J: TRBJ1-1; size: .
CDR3: CASSLHWSQETQYF; DNA: TGTGCCAGCAGCCTCCACTGGAGCCAGGAGACCCAGTACTTC; V: TRBV11-3; D: .; J: TRBJ2-5; size: .
CDR3: CGWRGNTDTQYF; DNA: TGCGGCTGGCGCGGGAACACAGATACGCAGTATTTT; V: TRBV29-1; D: .; J: TRBJ2-3; size: many
CDR3: CASHLGPGLKNIQYF; DNA: TGCGCCAGCCACCTGGGACCGGGGCTCAAAAACATTCAGTACTTC; V: TRBV5-1; D: .; J: TRBJ2-4; size: many
CDR3: CASSFGPTSADTQYF; DNA: TGTGCCAGCAGTTTCGGTCCGACTAGTGCAGATACGCAGTATTTT; V: TRBV12-3/TRBV12-4; D: .; J: TRBJ2-3; size: .
CDR3: CSVGGGNYNEQFF; DNA: TGCAGCGTTGGGGGGGGCAACTACAATGAGCAGTTCTTC; V: TRBV29-1; D: .; J: TRBJ2-1; size: many
CDR3: CASSPVGWGISNQPQHF; DNA: TGTGCCAGCAGCCCTGTCGGGTGGGGGATTAGCAATCAGCCCCAGCATTTT; V: TRBV5-5; D: .; J: TRBJ1-5; size: many
CDR3: CASSLLGAPMNTEAFF; DNA: TGCGCCAGCAGCTTGTTGGGGGCCCCCATGAACACTGAAGCTTTCTTT; V: TRBV5-1; D: .; J: TRBJ1-1; size: .
CDR3: CASSYRKREFYNEQFF; DNA: TGTGCCAGCAGTTACCGTAAGCGGGAGTTTTACAATGAGCAGTTCTTC; V: TRBV6-5; D: TRBD2; J: TRBJ2-1; size: many
CDR3: CASSFEGGTSTDTQYF; DNA: TGCGCCAGCAGCTTCGAAGGAGGGACTAGCACAGATACGCAGTATTTT; V: TRBV5-1; D: .; J: TRBJ2-3; size: many
CDR3: CASSLGDRNNEQFF; DNA: TGTGCCAGCAGTTTAGGGGACAGAAACAATGAGCAGTTCTTC; V: TRBV12-3/TRBV12-4; D: TRBD1; J: TRBJ2-1; size: .
CDR3: CSALDGSSYEQYF; DNA: TGCAGTGCTCTGGACGGAAGCTCCTACGAGCAGTACTTC; V: TRBV20-1; D: .; J: TRBJ2-7; size: many
CDR3: CASSPTAPYEQYF; DNA: TGTGCCAGCAGCCCCACAGCCCCCTACGAGCAGTACTTC; V: TRBV11-2; D: .; J: TRBJ2-7; size: many
CDR3: CASSAGDKSLTDTQYF; DNA: TGTGCCAGCAGCGCTGGGGACAAAAGTTTAACAGATACGCAGTATTTT; V: TRBV7-7; D: .; J: TRBJ2-3; size: many
CDR3: CASSLEPGASYEQYF; DNA: TGTGCCAGCAGTTTAGAGCCAGGGGCATCCTACGAGCAGTACTTC; V: TRBV12-3/TRBV12-4; D: .; J: TRBJ2-7; size: .
CDR3: CASSPNQGQGAEAFF; DNA: TGTGCCAGCTCACCAAATCAAGGGCAAGGGGCTGAAGCTTTCTTT; V: TRBV18; D: .; J: TRBJ1-1; size: .
CDR3: CASSPGLEGGEQFF; DNA: TGCGCCAGTTCCCCGGGACTAGAAGGGGGTGAGCAGTTCTTC; V: TRBV5-1; D: TRBD2; J: TRBJ2-1; size: many
CDR3: CASSGRGSDGELFF; DNA: TGCGCCAGCAGCGGCAGGGGGTCGGACGGGGAGCTGTTTTTT; V: TRBV5-1; D: TRBD1; J: TRBJ2-2; size: many
CDR3: CSARWGQQETQYF; DNA: TGCAGTGCTAGGTGGGGACAGCAAGAGACCCAGTACTTC; V: TRBV20-1; D: TRBD1; J: TRBJ2-5; size: many
CDR3: CASSQAGADTQYF; DNA: TGTGCCAGCAGCCAAGCTGGCGCAGATACGCAGTATTTT; V: TRBV14; D: .; J: TRBJ2-3; size: many
CDR3: CASSSPDWLRTGELFF; DNA: TGTGCCAGCAGTTCGCCGGACTGGCTGAGGACCGGGGAGCTGTTTTTT; V: TRBV6-5; D: .; J: TRBJ2-2; size: many
CDR3: CASSFNDPETGLYDTQYF; DNA: TGTGCCAGCAGCTTTAACGATCCGGAGACAGGGTTATACGATACGCAGTATTTT; V: TRBV11-2; D: TRBD1; J: TRBJ2-3; size: .
CDR3: CASSGKSSSTDTQYF; DNA: TGTGCCAGCAGTGGAAAGTCCTCTAGCACAGATACGCAGTATTTT; V: TRBV25-1; D: .; J: TRBJ2-3; size: many
CDR3: CASSQSPGQTTEAFF; DNA: TGTGCCAGCAGCCAATCACCGGGACAAACCACTGAAGCTTTCTTT; V: TRBV7-2; D: .; J: TRBJ1-1; size: .
CDR3: CASSPDRGLDEQYF; DNA: TGCGCCAGCAGCCCGGACAGGGGGCTGGATGAGCAGTACTTC; V: TRBV4-1; D: TRBD1; J: TRBJ2-7; size: .
CDR3: CASRTTGGASGANVLTF; DNA: TGTGCCAGCAGGACGACAGGGGGCGCCTCTGGGGCCAACGTCCTGACTTTC; V: TRBV27; D: TRBD1; J: TRBJ2-6; size: .
CDR3: CASREGALSYEQYF; DNA: TGCGCCAGCAGGGAGGGGGCTCTCTCCTACGAGCAGTACTTC; V: TRBV5-1; D: .; J: TRBJ2-7; size: many